Below are 8 T cell receptor beta chains sequenced from a single sample in a study of T cells after yellow fever vaccination. TCRdb re-called the 5' RACE reads with MiXCR, one entry per CDR3 protein. The sample includes 300,000 or so distinct CDR3 sequences, 13% of them seen just once. The sample in question was CD4+ T cells sorted from PBMCs, obtained 45 days after the yellow fever booster vaccination. The source of these receptors is a young man who received the YFV17D yellow fever vaccine.

This rearrangement joins TRBV29-1 to TRBJ1-6, with no clear D. V was clipped by 5 bases and J by 7 bases, with 9 bases between them. Per germline, CDR1 SQVTM and CDR2 ANQGSEA. This CDR3 is built from 12 residues. The CDR3 spells CSVQMGNSPLHF. The CDR3 DNA reads as TGCAGCGTTCAAATGGGAAATTCACCCCTCCACTTT.

In this sample, this clonotype turned up a few times. The genes are TRBV5-1 and TRBJ2-2, with 9 bases matching TRBD2. The CDR3 extends over 18 amino acids. From germline, CDR1 is SGHRS and CDR2 YFSETQ. The V gene end was trimmed by 1 base and the J gene end by 4 bases; junction bases not matched to a gene: 11. This chain's CDR3 is CASSLYLAGPYGTGELFF. The DNA for the CDR3 is TGCGCCAGCAGCTTGTACCTAGCGGGACCCTACGGCACCGGGGAGCTGTTTTTT.

There are a few counts of this clonotype. The CDR3 DNA is TGTGCCAGCTCACCAGGACAGGTTTTGGCTCAAGAGACCCAGTACTTC. Amino acid sequence: CASSPGQVLAQETQYF. The chain is built from TRBV18 and TRBJ2-5, with TRBD1 matching over 7 bases. This CDR3 region has 16 residues. The germline gives CDR1 KGHSH, CDR2 LQKENI. After removal of 2 bases from V and 2 bases from J, the junction contained 8 bases not matched to a gene.

The sample holds a few counts of this clonotype. The chain recombines TRBV7-3 with TRBJ2-6, with D unclear. The V end lost 5 bases, the J end lost 2 bases, and 10 bases lay between the germline ends. This CDR3 contains 15 residues. The germline V gene has CDR1 SGHTA and CDR2 FQGTGA. CDR3 coding DNA: TGTGCCAGCAGCCCCCTGGGCGCTGGGGCCAACGTCCTGACTTTC. Translating it yields CASSPLGAGANVLTF. Variable domain in full (rest from reference TRBV7-3 and TRBJ2-6): GAGVSQTPSNKVTEKGKYVELRCDPISGHTALYWYRQSLGQGPEFLIYFQGTGAADDSGLPNDRFFAVRPEGSVSTLKIQRTERGDSAVYLCASSPLGAGANVLTFGAGSRLTVL.

In its sample, this clonotype was seen a few times. The chain has TRBV7-6 and TRBJ2-3; D gene unclear. This CDR3 is 14 amino acids long. Germline V gives CDR1 SGHVS, CDR2 FNYEAQ. Trimming removed 5 bases at V and 0 bases at J, with 9 bases between. CDR3 sequence reads: CASSERPSTDTQYF. The DNA of the CDR3 is TGTGCCAGCAGCGAACGCCCTAGCACAGATACGCAGTATTTT.

The gene calls are TRBV5-1 and TRBJ2-7; possible D gene TRBD2, 5 bases. This CDR3 region has 14 residues. Deletions cut 0 bases from V and 3 bases from J, with 10 bases between. CDR1 is SGHRS and CDR2 is YFSETQ in the germline V gene. The CDR3 spells CASSLDVGSYEQYF. CDR3 DNA: TGCGCCAGCAGCTTGGACGTAGGGAGCTACGAGCAGTACTTC.

This clonotype has at least ten counts. The chain has TRBV12-3 or TRBV12-4 and TRBJ2-4; no definite D call. The CDR3 has 15 residues. With 5 bases removed from V and 0 bases from J, the gap between germline ends came to 11 bases. CDR3 DNA sequence: TGTGCCAGCAGTCCCTGGGCCCTAGCCAAAAACATTCAGTACTTC. This codes for CASSPWALAKNIQYF.

This clonotype was counted only a few times. This chain links TRBV6-2 or TRBV6-3 with TRBJ2-7, with a weak D call TRBD1 (6 bases). V shed 5 bases and J shed 6 bases, with 17 bases lying between them. CDR3 size: 14 residues. Germline V gives CDR1 MNHEY, CDR2 SVGEGT. CDR3 in DNA: TGTGCCAGCAGTCTTTCCCAGGGGATCAGCGAGCAGTACTTC. Translation: CASSLSQGISEQYF.